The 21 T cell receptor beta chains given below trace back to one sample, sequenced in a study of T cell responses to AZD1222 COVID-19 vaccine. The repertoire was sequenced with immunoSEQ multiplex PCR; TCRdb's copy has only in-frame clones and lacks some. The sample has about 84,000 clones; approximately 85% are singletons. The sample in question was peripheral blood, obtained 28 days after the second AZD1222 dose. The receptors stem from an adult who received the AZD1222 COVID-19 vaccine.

The CDR3 coding sequence is TGTGCCTGGAGTCCGATGGGAGGCTATAATCAGCCCCAGCATTTT. It is translated as CAWSPMGGYNQPQHF. The chain combines TRBV30 with TRBJ1-5; no definite D call. The germline V gene has CDR1 GTSNPN and CDR2 SVGIG (reference sequence). The V end was cut by 2 bases, the J end by 4 bases, with 15 bases between. The CDR3 has 15 amino acids.

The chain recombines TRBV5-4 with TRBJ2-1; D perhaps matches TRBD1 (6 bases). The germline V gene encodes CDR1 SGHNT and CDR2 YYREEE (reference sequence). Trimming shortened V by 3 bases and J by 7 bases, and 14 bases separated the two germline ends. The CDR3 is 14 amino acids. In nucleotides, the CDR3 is TGTGCCAGCAGCTCCACAGGGTTTAGAAATGAGCAGTTCTTC. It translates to CASSSTGFRNEQFF.

CDR3 in DNA: TGTGCCAGCAGCCGTTACAGGGGGCAGTGGGAGACCCAGTACTTC. Translation: CASSRYRGQWETQYF. The rearrangement joins TRBV7-9 to TRBJ2-5; 9 bases map to TRBD1. The CDR3 length is 15 residues. Per the germline V gene, CDR1 is SEHNR and CDR2 is FQNEAQ (reference sequence). With V trimmed by 5 bases and J by 5 bases, 9 bases remained unmatched.

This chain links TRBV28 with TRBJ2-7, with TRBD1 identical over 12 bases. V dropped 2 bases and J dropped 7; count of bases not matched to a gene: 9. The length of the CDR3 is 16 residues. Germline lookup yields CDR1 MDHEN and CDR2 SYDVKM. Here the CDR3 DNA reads TGTGCCAGCAGTTTACTTGCCGGGACAGGGGGCCGGGAGCAGTACTTC. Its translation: CASSLLAGTGGREQYF.

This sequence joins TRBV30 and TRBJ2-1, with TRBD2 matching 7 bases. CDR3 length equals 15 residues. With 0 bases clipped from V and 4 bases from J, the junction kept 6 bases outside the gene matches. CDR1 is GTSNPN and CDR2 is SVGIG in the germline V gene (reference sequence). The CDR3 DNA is TGTGCCTGGAGTGTATCTAGCGGAGCTTACAATGAGCAGTTCTTC. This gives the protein CAWSVSSGAYNEQFF.

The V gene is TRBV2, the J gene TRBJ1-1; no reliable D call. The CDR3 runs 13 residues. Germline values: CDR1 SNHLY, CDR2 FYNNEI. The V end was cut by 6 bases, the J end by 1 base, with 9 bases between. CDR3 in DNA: TGTGCCAGCAGCACCGCACCGAACACTGAAGCTTTCTTT. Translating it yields CASSTAPNTEAFF.

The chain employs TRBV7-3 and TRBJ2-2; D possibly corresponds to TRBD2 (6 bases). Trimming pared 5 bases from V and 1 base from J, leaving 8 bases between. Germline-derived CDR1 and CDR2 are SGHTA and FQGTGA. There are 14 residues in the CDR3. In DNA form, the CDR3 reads TGTGCCAGCAGCCCGGGACTGAACACCGGGGAGCTGTTTTTT. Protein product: CASSPGLNTGELFF.

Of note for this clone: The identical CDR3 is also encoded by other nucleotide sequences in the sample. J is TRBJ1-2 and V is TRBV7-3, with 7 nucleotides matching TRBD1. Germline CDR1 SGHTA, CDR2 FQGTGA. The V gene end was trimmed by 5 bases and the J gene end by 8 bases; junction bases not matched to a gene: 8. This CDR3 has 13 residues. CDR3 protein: CASSPGGREGYTF. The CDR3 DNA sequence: TGTGCCAGCAGCCCAGGGGGGCGGGAGGGCTACACCTTC.

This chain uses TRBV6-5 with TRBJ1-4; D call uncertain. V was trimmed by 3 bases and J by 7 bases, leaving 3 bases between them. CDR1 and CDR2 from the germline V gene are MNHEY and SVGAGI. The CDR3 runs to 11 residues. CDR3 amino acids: CASSYREKLFF. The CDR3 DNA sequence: TGTGCCAGCAGTTATCGTGAAAAACTGTTTTTT.

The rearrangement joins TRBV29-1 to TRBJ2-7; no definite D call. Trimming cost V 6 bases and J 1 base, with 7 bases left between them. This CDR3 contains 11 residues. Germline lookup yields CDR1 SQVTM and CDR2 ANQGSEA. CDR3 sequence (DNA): TGCAGCGTAGGCGAATCCTACGAGCAGTACTTC. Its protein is CSVGESYEQYF.

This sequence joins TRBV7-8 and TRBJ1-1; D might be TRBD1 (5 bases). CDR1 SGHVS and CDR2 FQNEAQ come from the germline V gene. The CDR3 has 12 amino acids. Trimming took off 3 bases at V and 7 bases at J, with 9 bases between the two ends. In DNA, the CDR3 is TGTGCCAGCAGCTTTAACGGGGGTGAAGCTTTCTTT. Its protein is CASSFNGGEAFF.

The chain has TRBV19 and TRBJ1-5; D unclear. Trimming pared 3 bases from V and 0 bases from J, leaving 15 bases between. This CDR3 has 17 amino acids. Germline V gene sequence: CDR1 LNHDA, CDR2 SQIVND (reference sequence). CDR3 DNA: TGTGCCAGTAGTATCTGGGCAGCGATGAATAGCAATCAGCCCCAGCATTTT. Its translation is CASSIWAAMNSNQPQHF.

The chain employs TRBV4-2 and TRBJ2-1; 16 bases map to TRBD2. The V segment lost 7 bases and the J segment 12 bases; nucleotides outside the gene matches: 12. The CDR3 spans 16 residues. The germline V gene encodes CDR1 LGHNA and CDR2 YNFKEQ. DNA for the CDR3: TGTGCCAGCAAGGAATACGGGACTAGCGGGGGGGCGCGGCAGTTCTTC. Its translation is CASKEYGTSGGARQFF.

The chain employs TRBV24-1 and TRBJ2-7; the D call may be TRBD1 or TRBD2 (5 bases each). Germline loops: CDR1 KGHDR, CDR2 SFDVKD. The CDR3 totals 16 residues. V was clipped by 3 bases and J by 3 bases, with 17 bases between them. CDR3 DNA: TGTGCCACCAGTGATCCTTTGGCTGGGACGGGCTACGAGCAGTACTTC. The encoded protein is CATSDPLAGTGYEQYF.

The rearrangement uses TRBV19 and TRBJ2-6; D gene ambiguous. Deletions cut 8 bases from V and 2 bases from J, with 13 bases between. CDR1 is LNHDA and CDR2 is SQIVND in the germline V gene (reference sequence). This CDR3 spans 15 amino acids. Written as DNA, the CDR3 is TGTGCCAGTGGCCTTATGGCGGCTGGGGCCAACGTCCTGACTTTC. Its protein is CASGLMAAGANVLTF.

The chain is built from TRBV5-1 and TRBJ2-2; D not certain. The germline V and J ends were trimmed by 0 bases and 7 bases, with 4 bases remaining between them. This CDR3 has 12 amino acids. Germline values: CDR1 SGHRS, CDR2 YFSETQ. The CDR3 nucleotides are TGCGCCAGCAGCTTGGATTTCGGGGAGCTGTTTTTT. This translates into CASSLDFGELFF. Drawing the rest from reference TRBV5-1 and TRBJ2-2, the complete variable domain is KAGVTQTPRYLIKTRGQQVTLSCSPISGHRSVSWYQQTPGQGLQFLFEYFSETQRNKGNFPGRFSGRQFSNSRSEMNVSTLELGDSALYLCASSLDFGELFFGEGSRLTVL.

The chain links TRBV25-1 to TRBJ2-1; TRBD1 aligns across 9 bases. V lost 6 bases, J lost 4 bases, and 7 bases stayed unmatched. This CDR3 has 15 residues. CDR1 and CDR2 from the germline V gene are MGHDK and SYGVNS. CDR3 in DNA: TGTGCCAGCAGCTTCGGGACAGGGACATACAATGAGCAGTTCTTC. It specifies CASSFGTGTYNEQFF.

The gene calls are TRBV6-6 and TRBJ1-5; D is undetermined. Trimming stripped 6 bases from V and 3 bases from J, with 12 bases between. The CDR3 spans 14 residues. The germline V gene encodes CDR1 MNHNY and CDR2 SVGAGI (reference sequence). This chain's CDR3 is CASSSSGSNQPQHF. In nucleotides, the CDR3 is TGTGCCAGCAGCTCGTCGGGGTCCAATCAGCCCCAGCATTTT.

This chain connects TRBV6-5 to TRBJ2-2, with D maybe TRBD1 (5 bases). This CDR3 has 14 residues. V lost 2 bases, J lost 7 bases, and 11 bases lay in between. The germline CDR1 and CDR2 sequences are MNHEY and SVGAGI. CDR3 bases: TGTGCCAGCAGTTACAGGGGTGGGGACGGGGAGCTGTTTTTT. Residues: CASSYRGGDGELFF.

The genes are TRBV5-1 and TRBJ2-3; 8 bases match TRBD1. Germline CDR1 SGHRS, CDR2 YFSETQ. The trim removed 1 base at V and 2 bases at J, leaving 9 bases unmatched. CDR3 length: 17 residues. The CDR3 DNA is TGCGCCAGCAGCTTGAATGGACAGGGAAGACTCACAGATACGCAGTATTTT. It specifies CASSLNGQGRLTDTQYF.

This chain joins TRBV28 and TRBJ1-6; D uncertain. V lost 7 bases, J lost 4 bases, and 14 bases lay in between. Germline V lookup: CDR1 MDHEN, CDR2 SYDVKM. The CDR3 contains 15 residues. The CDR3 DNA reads TGTGCCAGCACCCCCCTGGTGGGGTATAATTCACCCCTCCACTTT. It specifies CASTPLVGYNSPLHF.